Below, 27 T cell receptor beta chains from the same sample are listed, as sequenced in a study of shared clonotypes between healthy human individuals. Assay: immunoSEQ multiplex PCR; the TCRdb copy retains only in-frame clones and omits some. The sample carries 950,000 to 1,300,000 clones, approximately 68% recorded once. Sequencing input: memory CD4+ T cells sorted from blood. Documented subset: CD45RA-negative fraction. The receptors derive from a man between 18 and 29 years old in good health.

The chain carries TRBV4-3 and TRBJ2-7, with 9 bases fitting TRBD1. V lost 5 bases, J lost 2 bases, and 4 bases stayed unmatched. Per germline, CDR1 LGHNA and CDR2 YSLEER. This CDR3 has 14 amino acids. Here the CDR3 reads CASSGRQGAYEQYF. The CDR3 DNA reads TGCGCCAGCAGCGGACGACAGGGGGCCTACGAGCAGTACTTC.

V gene TRBV11-2 combines with J gene TRBJ1-3; D ambiguous. The CDR3 loop spans 13 amino acids. V lost 11 bases to trimming and J lost 4 bases, with 15 bases between them. From germline, CDR1 is SGHAT and CDR2 FQNNGV. The CDR3 region has the DNA TGTGCCTGCAAAGGGCCATCAGGAAACACCATATATTTT. Protein sequence: CACKGPSGNTIYF.

On this clone itself: In the same sample, other DNA sequences code for this CDR3. This chain links TRBV5-1 with TRBJ2-5; perhaps TRBD2 as D (6 bases). The CDR3 covers 12 residues. V lost 6 bases and J 3 bases, leaving 9 bases between the germline ends. The germline V gene has CDR1 SGHRS and CDR2 YFSETQ. The CDR3 here is CASNRGKETQYF. The DNA for the CDR3 is TGCGCCAGCAACCGGGGGAAAGAGACCCAGTACTTC.

The gene calls are TRBV28 and TRBJ2-5; no definite D call. The germline V gene has CDR1 MDHEN and CDR2 SYDVKM. The CDR3 consists of 14 residues. V was trimmed by 6 bases and J by 4 bases, leaving 15 bases between them. The CDR3 bases are TGTGCCAGCAGCCTTCCGAGTTTCCCAGAGACCCAGTACTTC. Amino acid sequence: CASSLPSFPETQYF.

The chain recombines TRBV5-4 with TRBJ1-1; 7 bases align to TRBD1. The ends lost 3 bases at V and 5 bases at J; junction bases unmatched: 7. The CDR3 consists of 14 residues. Germline CDR1 and CDR2: SGHNT and YYREEE (reference sequence). CDR3 region: CASSWGGQRTEAFF. CDR3 bases: TGTGCCAGCAGCTGGGGGGGACAGAGAACTGAAGCTTTCTTT.

V gene TRBV5-6 combines with J gene TRBJ2-5; tentative D call: TRBD2 (5 bases). The ends were cut back, 2 bases at V and 5 bases at J, with 13 bases in the middle. The length of the CDR3 is 14 residues. Germline CDR1 and CDR2: SGHDT and YYEEEE. The chain's CDR3 is CASSFLAPLETQYF. The CDR3 DNA reads as TGTGCCAGCAGCTTTCTAGCTCCCCTGGAGACCCAGTACTTC.

The V gene is TRBV5-1, the J gene TRBJ2-1; TRBD1 matches 7 bases. CDR1 SGHRS and CDR2 YFSETQ come from the germline V gene. This CDR3 region has 15 residues. The V and J ends lost 4 bases and 4 bases, in that order; junction bases with no gene match: 8. CDR3 sequence (DNA): TGCGCCAGCAGCATGGCCGGGACAGTATACAATGAGCAGTTCTTC. This sequence encodes CASSMAGTVYNEQFF.

The chain couples TRBV7-2 to TRBJ2-5; perhaps TRBD1 as D (6 bases). In germline, CDR1 is SGHTA, CDR2 FQGNSA. Trimming shortened V by 0 bases and J by 1 base, and 12 bases separated the two germline ends. The CDR3 is made up of 16 amino acids. CDR3 in amino acids: CASSLAMGASQETQYF. The CDR3, as DNA: TGTGCCAGCAGCTTAGCGATGGGGGCGTCCCAAGAGACCCAGTACTTC. The full variable domain, completed using reference TRBV7-2 and TRBJ2-5, is GAGVSQSPSNKVTEKGKDVELRCDPISGHTALYWYRQSLGQGLEFLIYFQGNSAPDKSGLPSDRFSAERTGGSVSTLTIQRTQQEDSAVYLCASSLAMGASQETQYFGPGTRLLVL.

This clone appeared a few times. J is TRBJ2-1 and V is TRBV28, with unresolved D. CDR1 MDHEN and CDR2 SYDVKM come from the germline V gene. Between the trimmed V and J ends, which lost 3 bases and 9 bases, there was a span of 9 bases. This CDR3 has 12 amino acids. The CDR3 nucleotides are TGTGCCAGCAGTTTCTCGGTCGGTGAGCAGTTCTTC. It translates to CASSFSVGEQFF. The full variable domain, completed using reference TRBV28 and TRBJ2-1, is DVKVTQSSRYLVKRTGEKVFLECVQDMDHENMFWYRQDPGLGLRLIYFSYDVKMKEKGDIPEGYSVSREKKERFSLILESASTNQTSMYLCASSFSVGEQFFGPGTRLTVL.

A word on this clone: Other nucleotide sequences from this sample produce the same CDR3. The J gene is TRBJ1-4, the V gene TRBV5-1, with TRBD1 as a possible D gene (5 bases). The V and J ends lost 4 bases and 7 bases respectively, with 14 bases between them. The CDR3 totals 14 residues. Germline CDR1 SGHRS, CDR2 YFSETQ. CDR3 nucleotide sequence: TGCGCCAGCAGCCTGGGTCGGGGCGGTGAAAAACTGTTTTTT. It codes for CASSLGRGGEKLFF.

On this clone: Other DNA sequences in this sample translate to the same CDR3. V usage is TRBV7-2 and J usage is TRBJ2-3; 13 bases align to TRBD2. The CDR3 extends over 16 amino acids. V dropped 5 bases and J dropped 2; count of bases not matched to a gene: 4. The germline gives CDR1 SGHTA, CDR2 FQGNSA. The CDR3 DNA follows: TGTGCCAGCAGCCCGGGGACTAGCGGGAACACAGATACGCAGTATTTT. Translation: CASSPGTSGNTDTQYF.

This chain links TRBV5-1 with TRBJ2-3, with TRBD2 identical over 8 bases. This CDR3 is 15 amino acids long. The V segment lost 2 bases and the J segment 6 bases; nucleotides outside the gene matches: 8. Germline assignment: CDR1 SGHRS and CDR2 YFSETQ. This chain's CDR3 is CASSLPGPGGDTQYF. In nucleotides, the CDR3 is TGCGCCAGCAGCTTACCGGGACCGGGAGGGGATACGCAGTATTTT.

The chain recombines TRBV6-5 with TRBJ1-4, with 7 bases aligning to TRBD1. Germline values: CDR1 MNHEY, CDR2 SVGAGI. V was clipped by 6 bases and J by 5 bases; unmatched bases: 6. The CDR3 length is 14 residues. The CDR3 sequence is CASRETGLNEKLFF. The CDR3 bases are TGTGCCAGCAGAGAGACAGGGTTAAATGAAAAACTGTTTTTT.

V usage is TRBV6-1 and J usage is TRBJ1-4; 9 bases map to TRBD1. The CDR3 sequence is 17 residues long. V lost 2 bases, J lost 4 bases, and 8 bases stayed unmatched. Per germline, CDR1 MNHNS and CDR2 SASEGT. The CDR3 loop is CASSERKGQGLNEKLFF. DNA of the CDR3: TGTGCCAGCAGTGAAAGAAAGGGACAGGGCCTTAATGAAAAACTGTTTTTT.

This clone has a handful of counts. V and J are TRBV4-3 and TRBJ2-3; 9 bases agree with TRBD2. Germline assignment: CDR1 LGHNA and CDR2 YSLEER. The CDR3 has 13 amino acids. J lost 12 bases, V lost 1 base, and 5 bases had no gene match. Here the CDR3 DNA reads TGCGCCAGCAGCCAAGGGCCTAGCGGGGCCCAGTATTTT. This sequence encodes CASSQGPSGAQYF.

Remarks on this clone: Within the sample, other DNA sequences also encode this same CDR3. This chain joins TRBV7-9 and TRBJ1-4; no reliable D call. CDR3 size: 12 residues. V was clipped by 3 bases and J by 8 bases, with 7 bases between them. The germline V gene has CDR1 SEHNR and CDR2 FQNEAQ (reference sequence). The CDR3: CASSFPREKLFF. In DNA form, the CDR3 reads TGTGCCAGCAGCTTCCCTAGGGAAAAACTGTTTTTT. Looking up the rest from reference TRBV7-9 and TRBJ1-4 gives the full variable domain: DTGVSQNPRHKITKRGQNVTFRCDPISEHNRLYWYRQTLGQGPEFLTYFQNEAQLEKSRLLSDRFSAERPKGSFSTLEIQRTEQGDSAMYLCASSFPREKLFFGSGTQLSVL.

A remark on this clone: This is likely a read error, given that the CDR3 carries no conserved phenylalanine or tryptophan at its end. No DNA is shown, since the ends of the CDR3 on it are uncertain; the CDR3 is the one TCRdb lists. V gene TRBV11-3 combines with J gene TRBJ2-6. A total of 11 residues make up the CDR3, ends included. Per the germline V gene, CDR1 is SGHNT and CDR2 is YENEEA. CDR3 sequence: CASSLSRDKSS.

The chain joins TRBV5-1 to TRBJ2-1, with D perhaps TRBD2 (5 bases). Germline CDR1 SGHRS, CDR2 YFSETQ. The CDR3 spans 14 residues. V lost 4 bases, J lost 6 bases, and 14 bases lay in between. The CDR3 is CASSGRMNPNEQFF. The CDR3 DNA sequence: TGCGCCAGCAGCGGGAGAATGAATCCCAATGAGCAGTTCTTC.

The genes are TRBV6-5 and TRBJ2-7; D unresolved. Germline CDR1 and CDR2: MNHEY and SVGAGI. Trimming pared 5 bases from V and 0 bases from J, leaving 5 bases between. The length of the CDR3 is 12 residues. CDR3: CASSPSSYEQYF. The CDR3 DNA follows: TGTGCCAGCAGTCCGAGCTCCTACGAGCAGTACTTC.

The CDR3 nucleotides are TGTGCCAGCAGTGAATCGAGCGGGGGGGTCTACGAGCAGTACTTC. It translates to CASSESSGGVYEQYF. The rearrangement links TRBV2 to TRBJ2-7, with 10 bases matching TRBD2. The CDR3 has 15 residues. The V gene's germline CDR1 is SNHLY and CDR2 FYNNEI. V was clipped by 2 bases and J by 3 bases; unmatched bases: 4.

This clone was detected once. CDR3 loop: CASSPSGGQETQYF. CDR3 DNA sequence: TGTGCCAGCAGTCCTAGCGGGGGCCAAGAGACCCAGTACTTC. V and J are TRBV2 and TRBJ2-5; TRBD2 agrees at 10 bases. This CDR3 is 14 amino acids long. Germline V gene lookup returns CDR1 SNHLY and CDR2 FYNNEI. V dropped 5 bases and J dropped 1; count of bases not matched to a gene: 1.

The CDR3 loop is CASRPGQTTGELFF. CDR3 in DNA: TGTGCCAGCAGACCCGGACAAACGACCGGGGAGCTGTTTTTT. The genes are TRBV6-4 and TRBJ2-2, with D possibly being TRBD1 (5 bases). Trimming took 6 bases from V and 5 from J, leaving 13 bases between them. The germline CDR1 and CDR2 sequences are MRHNA and SNTAGT. The CDR3 sequence is 14 residues long.

The chain employs TRBV5-6 and TRBJ1-6; D is undetermined. Germline V gives CDR1 SGHDT, CDR2 YYEEEE. The CDR3 totals 14 residues. The ends were cut back, 2 bases at V and 7 bases at J, with 10 bases in the middle. CDR3 region: CASSFGVSNSPLHF. CDR3 coding DNA: TGTGCCAGCAGCTTCGGGGTAAGCAATTCACCCCTCCACTTT.

This chain joins TRBV12-5 and TRBJ2-7, with a weak D call TRBD2 (5 bases). V lost 8 bases and J 2 bases, leaving 22 bases between the germline ends. This CDR3 region has 16 residues. Germline CDR1 is LGHNT and CDR2 is FRNRAP. The CDR3 region is CASSQSGLNPPYEQYF. DNA for the CDR3: TGTGCTAGTTCCCAATCGGGATTGAACCCTCCCTACGAGCAGTACTTC.

V and J are TRBV28 and TRBJ2-7, with 7 bases fitting TRBD1. CDR1 MDHEN and CDR2 SYDVKM come from the germline V gene. The CDR3 consists of 14 residues. V trimming: 7 bases; J trimming: 5 bases; junction bases outside the gene matches: 11. CDR3 amino acids: CASKSGQPLHEQYF. The CDR3 bases are TGTGCCAGCAAGTCGGGACAGCCACTCCACGAGCAGTACTTC.

The chain links TRBV30 to TRBJ1-2; 9 nucleotides agree with TRBD1. Trimming cost V 0 bases and J 3 bases; bases outside gene matches: 5. Germline V gene sequence: CDR1 GTSNPN, CDR2 SVGIG (reference sequence). The CDR3 extends over 15 amino acids. Here the CDR3 DNA reads TGTGCCTGGAGTGTTTGGGACAGGGCTGACTATGGCTACACCTTC. Amino acids: CAWSVWDRADYGYTF.

About this clone itself: Different DNA sequences within this sample yield the same CDR3. V is TRBV5-4 and J is TRBJ2-1, with TRBD2 identical over 9 bases. Trimming removed 2 bases from V and 3 bases from J; junction bases left unmatched: 3. The germline CDR1 and CDR2 sequences are SGHNT and YYREEE (reference sequence). The CDR3 sequence is 15 residues long. The CDR3 loop is CASSFPSGDYNEQFF. DNA of the CDR3: TGTGCCAGCAGCTTTCCTAGCGGGGACTACAATGAGCAGTTCTTC.